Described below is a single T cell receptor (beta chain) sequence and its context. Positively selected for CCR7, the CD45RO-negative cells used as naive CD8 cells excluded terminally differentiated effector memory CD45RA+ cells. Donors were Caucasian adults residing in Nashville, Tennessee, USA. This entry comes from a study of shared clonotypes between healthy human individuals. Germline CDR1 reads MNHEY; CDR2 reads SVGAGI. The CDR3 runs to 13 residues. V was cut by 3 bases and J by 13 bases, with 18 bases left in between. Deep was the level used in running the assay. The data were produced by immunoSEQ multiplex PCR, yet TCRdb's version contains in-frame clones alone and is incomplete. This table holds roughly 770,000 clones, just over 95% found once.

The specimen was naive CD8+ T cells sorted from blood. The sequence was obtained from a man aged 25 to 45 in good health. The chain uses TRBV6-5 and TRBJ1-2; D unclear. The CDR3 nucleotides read TGTGCCAGCAGTTATTCACGGACGGTGGCCTTCACCTTC. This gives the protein CASSYSRTVAFTF.